A single sample is the source of the 27 T cell receptor beta chains below, sequenced in a study of glioma-infiltrating T cells. Using RNA template, CDR3s of TCR alpha and beta were amplified with iRepertoire arm-PCR. A single record per CDR3 protein comes from TCRdb applying MiXCR to the multiplex PCR reads. The sample records approximately 90,000 distinct CDR3 sequences, about 25% being singletons. Sequenced sample: glioma tissue, nonneoplastic brain tissue, or PBMCs (not recorded which). These receptors were obtained from a human donor with low-grade glioma or glioblastoma, undergoing nonglioma brain surgery, or in good health (not recorded which).

This clonotype was detected many times. This sequence joins TRBV20-1 and TRBJ2-1; D may match TRBD1 or TRBD2 (5 bases each). Per the germline V gene, CDR1 is DFQATT and CDR2 is SNEGSKA (reference sequence). The CDR3 consists of 12 residues. The V end lost 2 bases, the J end lost 9 bases, and 11 bases lay between the germline ends. This CDR3 reads CSARNGGIEQFF. The CDR3 DNA sequence: TGCAGTGCTAGAAATGGGGGAATTGAGCAGTTCTTC.

This clonotype has a count of ten or more. In DNA form, the CDR3 reads TGTGCCAGCAGCTTAGTTGGGGAGACCCAGTACTTC. Amino acid sequence: CASSLVGETQYF. The rearrangement joins TRBV7-7 to TRBJ2-5; no definite D call. Germline V gives CDR1 SSHAT, CDR2 FNYEAQ (reference sequence). The V end was cut by 1 base, the J end by 5 bases, with 5 bases between. This CDR3 contains 12 residues.

This clonotype was seen at least ten times. This rearrangement joins TRBV19 to TRBJ2-4, with 7 bases aligning to TRBD2. V lost 3 bases and J lost 8; bases outside the gene matches: 7. The CDR3 covers 14 residues. CDR1 LNHDA and CDR2 SQIVND come from the germline V gene (reference sequence). The CDR3 DNA sequence: TGTGCCAGTAGTATCGGACTAGTGATAGACATTCAGTACTTC. Its translation is CASSIGLVIDIQYF.

Only a few counts were recorded for this clonotype. The chain links TRBV12-3 or TRBV12-4 to TRBJ1-1; a weak D match, TRBD1 (5 bases). V was pared by 7 bases and J by 1 base, with 19 bases between. The CDR3 is 16 amino acids. CDR3: CASTVWGGGPNTEAFF. For the CDR3, the DNA is TGTGCCAGCACCGTCTGGGGGGGGGGTCCGAACACTGAAGCTTTCTTT.

This clonotype was recorded many times. The V gene is TRBV10-2, the J gene TRBJ1-1; D gene uncertain. The V end lost 4 bases, the J end lost 1 base, and 7 bases lay between the germline ends. The CDR3 contains 13 residues. Germline CDR1 is WSHSY and CDR2 is SAAADI. The CDR3 loop is CASSVGPNTEAFF. CDR3 DNA sequence: TGCGCCAGCAGTGTGGGTCCGAACACTGAAGCTTTCTTT.

This clonotype was seen only a few times. One junction end disagrees with the germline gene, perhaps due to a read error. The genes are TRBV20-1 and TRBJ2-7; D remains ambiguous. This CDR3 contains 13 residues. CDR1 and CDR2 from the germline V gene are DFQATT and SNEGSKA (reference sequence). The CDR3 sequence is CSVPSPPTYGQYF. DNA of the CDR3: TGCAGTGTCCCTTCTCCTCCTACCTACGGGCAGTACTTC.

This clonotype was detected once. V usage is TRBV6-2 or TRBV6-3 and J usage is TRBJ2-7, with 13 bases aligning to TRBD2. The CDR3 consists of 16 residues. CDR1 and CDR2 (germline): MNHEY, SVGEGT. V lost 0 bases, J lost 6 bases, and 5 bases stayed unmatched. The DNA of the CDR3 is TGTGCCAGCAGTTACTCGCCTGGACTAGCGGGAGTCGAGCAGTACTTC. Protein: CASSYSPGLAGVEQYF.

This clonotype was detected a few times. An end of the junction does not agree with germline; a read error may underlie this. The chain is built from TRBV6-1 and TRBJ2-7; D perhaps matches TRBD1 (6 bases). There are 15 residues in the CDR3. From germline, CDR1 is MNHNS and CDR2 SASEGT. The CDR3 bases are TGTACCAGCAGTGAGCCAGGGGTAGTTAATTACGAGCAGTACTTC. Its translation is CTSSEPGVVNYEQYF.

Worth noting for this clonotype: Since a much larger clone is just one base distant, this may be a read error. This chain uses TRBV10-1 with TRBJ2-3; 10 bases map to TRBD2. Germline V gives CDR1 WNHNN, CDR2 SYGVQD (reference sequence). The CDR3 covers 13 residues. The CDR3 is CASSRTSGDTRYF. For the CDR3, the DNA is TGCGCCAGCAGTAGGACTAGCGGAGATACGCGGTATTTT.

This clonotype was seen only a few times. CDR3 bases: TGTGCCAGCAGCAAAAGGACTAGCGGGGGGGCCGGTGAGCAGTTCTTC. Its protein product is CASSKRTSGGAGEQFF. The rearrangement links TRBV5-4 to TRBJ2-1, with TRBD2 identical over 15 bases. The CDR3 sequence is 16 residues long. Trimming removed 4 bases from V and 9 bases from J; junction bases left unmatched: 8. Germline lookup yields CDR1 SGHNT and CDR2 YYREEE (reference sequence).

This clonotype occurred many times. The V gene is TRBV14, the J gene TRBJ2-1; the D gene is possibly TRBD2 (7 bases). The CDR3 length is 14 residues. V shed 5 bases and J shed 9 bases, with 17 bases lying between them. In germline, CDR1 is SGHDN, CDR2 FVKESK. The CDR3 sequence: CASSFGGPQGEQFF. The CDR3 coding sequence is TGTGCCAGCAGCTTCGGGGGGCCCCAAGGTGAGCAGTTCTTC. Complete variable domain (other parts from reference TRBV14 and TRBJ2-1): EAGVTQFPSHSVIEKGQTVTLRCDPISGHDNLYWYRRVMGKEIKFLLHFVKESKQDESGMPNNRFLAERTGGTYSTLKVQPAELEDSGVYFCASSFGGPQGEQFFGPGTRLTVL.

In this sample, this clonotype turned up many times. J is TRBJ2-7 and V is TRBV4-2; TRBD1 is a possible D gene (6 bases). Between the trimmed V and J ends, which lost 1 base and 0 bases, there was a span of 13 bases. The germline gives CDR1 LGHNA, CDR2 YNFKEQ. The CDR3 runs 16 residues. The CDR3 coding sequence is TGTGCCAGCAGCCAAGCCAGCCGGGACACCTCCTACGAGCAGTACTTC. It specifies CASSQASRDTSYEQYF.

This clonotype was detected many times. The chain carries TRBV6-2 or TRBV6-3 and TRBJ1-5; the D is unclear. Per germline, CDR1 MNHEY and CDR2 SVGEGT. Trimming removed 1 base at V and 4 bases at J, with 8 bases between. This CDR3 is 14 amino acids long. CDR3 loop: CASSYYDINQPQHF. CDR3 nucleotide sequence: TGTGCCAGCAGTTACTACGACATTAATCAGCCCCAGCATTTT.

This clonotype was recorded at least ten times. This chain uses TRBV25-1 with TRBJ1-1, with D possibly TRBD1 on 5 matching bases. The CDR3 is 13 amino acids. V lost 6 bases to trimming and J lost 11 bases, with 19 bases between them. Germline CDR1 is MGHDK and CDR2 is SYGVNS. In DNA form, the CDR3 reads TGTGCCAGCAGGCCCGACCGGGACGGACGGGCTTTCTTT. Translated: CASRPDRDGRAFF.

This clonotype was seen only a few times. The chain has TRBV19 and TRBJ1-2, with D hard to call. CDR1 LNHDA and CDR2 SQIVND come from the germline V gene (reference sequence). V was cut by 6 bases and J by 8 bases, with 13 bases left in between. The CDR3 has 12 residues. CDR3 residues: CASRLNKEGYTF. The CDR3 DNA follows: TGTGCCAGTAGGCTTAACAAGGAAGGCTACACCTTC.

This clonotype was found a few times. The chain carries TRBV12-3 or TRBV12-4 and TRBJ1-6; D gene ambiguous. V gave up 6 bases and J gave up 8 bases, with 11 bases separating them. CDR3 length: 13 residues. The CDR3 loop is CASRFNGYSPLHF. CDR3 nucleotides: TGTGCCAGCAGGTTCAACGGATATTCACCCCTCCACTTT.

The table lists this clonotype with many counts. The genes are TRBV6-1 and TRBJ2-3; 9 nucleotides agree with TRBD1. CDR3 size: 13 residues. From germline, CDR1 is MNHNS and CDR2 SASEGT. Trimming removed 6 bases from V and 4 bases from J; junction bases left unmatched: 2. The CDR3 loop is CASRGTGSDTQYF. Here the CDR3 DNA reads TGTGCCAGCAGAGGGACAGGGTCAGATACGCAGTATTTT.

V and J are TRBV9 and TRBJ1-2; D is possibly TRBD1 (5 bases). Germline V gene sequence: CDR1 SGDLS, CDR2 YYNGEE. Deletions cut 0 bases from V and 0 bases from J, with 15 bases between. The CDR3 is 17 amino acids. This CDR3 is CASSVGPLGGTNYGYTF. The CDR3 DNA is TGTGCCAGCAGCGTAGGCCCCTTGGGGGGAACTAACTATGGCTACACCTTC. Filled out from reference TRBV9 and TRBJ1-2, the complete variable domain reads DSGVTQTPKHLITATGQRVTLRCSPRSGDLSVYWYQQSLDQGLQFLIQYYNGEERAKGNILERFSAQQFPDLHSELNLSSLELGDSALYFCASSVGPLGGTNYGYTFGSGTRLTVV.

The rearrangement links TRBV6-1 to TRBJ1-5; a weak D match, TRBD1 (6 bases). V shed 3 bases and J shed 8 bases, with 17 bases lying between them. The CDR3 runs to 15 residues. Germline V gene lookup returns CDR1 MNHNS and CDR2 SASEGT. CDR3 nucleotide sequence: TGTGCCAGCAGTGACCCTAACAGGGTGAAGAAGCCCCAGCATTTT. This encodes CASSDPNRVKKPQHF.

A word on this clonotype: This may be a read error, as it is one base from a much larger clone. This chain links TRBV2 with TRBJ1-3; the D gene is possibly TRBD1 (5 bases). The V gene's germline CDR1 is SNHLY and CDR2 FYNNEI. The CDR3 spans 13 residues. The CDR3 bases are TGTGACAGCAGTTACAGGCGCGGAAACACCATATATTTT. This sequence encodes CDSSYRRGNTIYF.

This clonotype has just a few counts. V and J are TRBV2 and TRBJ2-2; D not resolved. Per the germline V gene, CDR1 is SNHLY and CDR2 is FYNNEI. V was shortened by 5 bases and J by 1 base, with 5 bases between the two germline ends. The CDR3 is 13 residues long. The CDR3 is CASSIRNTGELFF. The CDR3 DNA sequence: TGTGCCAGCAGTATCAGGAACACCGGGGAGCTGTTTTTT. The complete variable domain, with remaining parts taken from reference TRBV2 and TRBJ2-2, reads EPEVTQTPSHQVTQMGQEVILRCVPISNHLYFYWYRQILGQKVEFLVSFYNNEISEKSEIFDDQFSVERPDGSNFTLKIRSTKLEDSAMYFCASSIRNTGELFFGEGSRLTVL.

The chain employs TRBV10-1 and TRBJ2-7; D remains unclear. This CDR3 contains 14 residues. The V end was cut by 2 bases, the J end by 5 bases, with 13 bases between. Germline values: CDR1 WNHNN, CDR2 SYGVQD (reference sequence). Here the CDR3 DNA reads TGCGCCAGCAGTGAGAACGTGTTGTTCAACGAGCAGTACTTC. Translating gives CASSENVLFNEQYF.

In its sample, this clonotype was seen a few times. A much larger clone differs by one base, so this may be a read error. CDR3 amino acids: CTSSRERSTQYF. In DNA form, the CDR3 reads TGTACCAGCAGTCGCGAACGTTCGACCCAGTACTTC. The rearrangement joins TRBV12-3 or TRBV12-4 to TRBJ2-5; D unresolved. The CDR3 has 12 residues.

There are many counts of this clonotype. The chain couples TRBV6-6 to TRBJ2-3, with 9 bases aligning to TRBD1. Germline V lookup: CDR1 MNHNY, CDR2 SVGAGI (reference sequence). J gave up 0 bases and V 2 bases, and 3 bases lay outside the gene matches. The CDR3 has 16 residues. DNA for the CDR3: TGTGCCAGCAGTTACACAGGGGGCTATAGCACAGATACGCAGTATTTT. Protein sequence: CASSYTGGYSTDTQYF.

Ten or more counts support this clonotype. This chain connects TRBV2 to TRBJ2-3; D may be TRBD1 (6 bases). In germline, CDR1 is SNHLY, CDR2 FYNNEI. Trimming removed 6 bases at V and 2 bases at J, with 15 bases between. The CDR3 runs to 15 residues. The CDR3 nucleotides are TGTGCCAGCAGACTACAGGGATCAACCACAGATACGCAGTATTTT. Its protein is CASRLQGSTTDTQYF.

This clonotype appeared many times. The V call is TRBV27, the J call TRBJ2-7, with D unclear. This CDR3 has 14 residues. V lost 7 bases and J 3 bases, leaving 16 bases between the germline ends. In germline, CDR1 is MNHEY, CDR2 SMNVEV (reference sequence). The CDR3 bases are TGTGCCAGCAAGAAGTATCCGTCCGTCTACGAGCAGTACTTC. It codes for CASKKYPSVYEQYF.

The sample holds many counts of this clonotype. This sequence joins TRBV3-1 and TRBJ1-2; 9 bases line up with TRBD1. The V gene end was trimmed by 6 bases and the J gene end by 8 bases; junction bases not matched to a gene: 13. This CDR3 is 15 amino acids long. The V gene's germline CDR1 is LGHDT and CDR2 YNNKEL (reference sequence). Written as DNA, the CDR3 is TGTGCCAGCAGTCAGAAGACAGGGGGGACTTCAGGCTACACCTTC. It specifies CASSQKTGGTSGYTF.